These 19 T cell receptor beta chains share one sample of origin, sequenced in a study of T cell responses to AZD1222 COVID-19 vaccine. Sequencing was performed with immunoSEQ multiplex PCR; in TCRdb, only in-frame clones are kept and a portion is missing. The sample has 120,000 or so clones; approximately 94% are singletons. Here the sequenced sample was peripheral blood, taken 28 days after the second AZD1222 dose. Receptors originate from an adult who received the AZD1222 COVID-19 vaccine.

This chain joins TRBV5-4 and TRBJ2-1; a weak D match, TRBD2 (5 bases). The ends were cut back, 3 bases at V and 15 bases at J, with 22 bases in the middle. The CDR3 totals 14 residues. Germline CDR1 SGHNT, CDR2 YYREEE (reference sequence). CDR3 in DNA: TGTGCCAGCAGCTCGATGTATAGGCGAGAGGCGGGGTTCTTC. It yields the protein CASSSMYRREAGFF.

The rearrangement joins TRBV7-9 to TRBJ1-1, with D maybe TRBD1 (5 bases). Germline CDR1 SEHNR, CDR2 FQNEAQ (reference sequence). V shed 9 bases and J shed 5 bases, with 22 bases lying between them. The CDR3 is 15 amino acids. The CDR3 spells CASSMETTGTTEAFF. CDR3 nucleotides: TGTGCCAGTAGCATGGAAACGACCGGGACGACTGAAGCTTTCTTT.

J is TRBJ1-6 and V is TRBV27; 10 positions match TRBD1. Germline V gene data show CDR1 as MNHEY and CDR2 as SMNVEV (reference sequence). The CDR3 is made up of 15 amino acids. J was trimmed by 10 bases and V by 5 bases; bases with no gene match: 8. CDR3 DNA: TGTGCCAGCAGTCTAAGGGACAGGGGTGGATCACCCCTCCACTTT. Its protein is CASSLRDRGGSPLHF.

The chain recombines TRBV5-1 with TRBJ2-7; TRBD1 aligns across 8 bases. This CDR3 contains 15 residues. Germline CDR1 is SGHRS and CDR2 is YFSETQ. The trim removed 0 bases at V and 7 bases at J, leaving 9 bases unmatched. The CDR3 DNA follows: TGCGCCAGCAGCTTGGATCAGGGGGCAACGAGGGAGCAGTACTTC. Its protein product is CASSLDQGATREQYF.

The rearrangement links TRBV5-4 to TRBJ2-4; no clear D. CDR1 is SGHNT, CDR2 YYREEE, per germline (reference sequence). The CDR3 loop spans 13 amino acids. With 3 bases removed from V and 6 bases from J, the gap between germline ends came to 10 bases. CDR3 region: CASSSATTNIQYF. The CDR3, as DNA: TGTGCCAGCAGCTCAGCAACCACAAACATTCAGTACTTC.

This chain connects TRBV19 to TRBJ2-2; 13 nucleotides align to TRBD2. V lost 4 bases and J lost 6; bases outside the gene matches: 5. There are 16 residues in the CDR3. Germline CDR1 reads LNHDA; CDR2 reads SQIVND (reference sequence). In nucleotides, the CDR3 is TGTGCCAGTAGTAGGGGACTAGCGGGATCGGCCGGGGAGCTGTTTTTT. As protein: CASSRGLAGSAGELFF. Variable domain in full (rest from reference TRBV19 and TRBJ2-2): DGGITQSPKYLFRKEGQNVTLSCEQNLNHDAMYWYRQDPGQGLRLIYYSQIVNDFQKGDIAEGYSVSREKKESFPLTVTSAQKNPTAFYLCASSRGLAGSAGELFFGEGSRLTVL.

The CDR3 sequence is CASTRGPGVGELFF. The CDR3 coding sequence is TGTGCCAGCACAAGGGGGCCTGGTGTGGGGGAGCTGTTTTTT. This chain joins TRBV27 and TRBJ2-2; TRBD1 matches at 7 bases. Trimming cost V 7 bases and J 8 bases; bases outside gene matches: 10. Per germline, CDR1 MNHEY and CDR2 SMNVEV (reference sequence). This CDR3 spans 14 amino acids.

This clone was found once. The chain carries TRBV2 and TRBJ1-3; a possible D gene is TRBD1 (5 bases). CDR1 is SNHLY and CDR2 is FYNNEI in the germline V gene. The CDR3 totals 17 residues. Trimming took off 5 bases at V and 4 bases at J, with 21 bases between the two ends. CDR3 in DNA: TGTGCCAGCAGTAGGGCAGGGTACGGTGGGTCGGGAAACACCATATATTTT. It encodes CASSRAGYGGSGNTIYF.

CDR3 region: CASSEYSNQPQHF. The CDR3 DNA sequence: TGTGCCAGCTCCGAGTATAGCAATCAGCCCCAGCATTTT. The chain combines TRBV18 with TRBJ1-5; D gene uncertain. V was pared by 6 bases and J by 0 bases, with 6 bases between. The CDR3 has 13 amino acids. Germline V gene lookup returns CDR1 KGHSH and CDR2 LQKENI.

The rearrangement uses TRBV27 and TRBJ1-5, with 7 bases matching TRBD1. Germline loops: CDR1 MNHEY, CDR2 SMNVEV (reference sequence). V lost 8 bases to trimming and J lost 0 bases; unmatched junction nucleotides: 13. This CDR3 region has 17 residues. The CDR3 DNA follows: TGTGCCAGCTCCCTTAGAGCAGGGGGAAATAGCAATCAGCCCCAGCATTTT. Its translation: CASSLRAGGNSNQPQHF.

CDR3 amino acids: CATRRRWGREYTEAFF. The CDR3 DNA reads as TGTGCCACCCGCCGAAGATGGGGGCGGGAATACACTGAAGCTTTCTTT. The chain couples TRBV19 to TRBJ1-1; perhaps TRBD1 as D (6 bases). The germline gives CDR1 LNHDA, CDR2 SQIVND (reference sequence). The CDR3 consists of 16 residues. V lost 10 bases and J 3 bases, leaving 24 bases between the germline ends.

The sample holds one count of this clone. V and J are TRBV29-1 and TRBJ1-5, with D possibly TRBD1 on 6 matching bases. Germline V lookup: CDR1 SQVTM, CDR2 ANQGSEA. The CDR3 is 13 amino acids. Trimming shortened V by 4 bases and J by 4 bases, and 11 bases separated the two germline ends. The CDR3 here is CSVGPGTNQPQHF. CDR3 DNA sequence: TGCAGCGTTGGGCCAGGGACAAATCAGCCCCAGCATTTT.

This chain links TRBV18 with TRBJ1-5; D possibly corresponds to TRBD1 (6 bases). The length of the CDR3 is 15 residues. Trimming pared 3 bases from V and 0 bases from J, leaving 9 bases between. The germline CDR1 and CDR2 sequences are KGHSH and LQKENI. In DNA form, the CDR3 reads TGTGCCAGCTCACCGGGACACCGTAGCAATCAGCCCCAGCATTTT. Protein sequence: CASSPGHRSNQPQHF. The full variable domain, with the rest looked up from reference TRBV18 and TRBJ1-5, is NAGVMQNPRHLVRRRGQEARLRCSPMKGHSHVYWYRQLPEEGLKFMVYLQKENIIDESGMPKERFSAEFPKEGPSILRIQQVVRGDSAAYFCASSPGHRSNQPQHFGDGTRLSIL.

This sequence joins TRBV4-1 and TRBJ1-2, with 10 bases identical to TRBD1. This CDR3 spans 16 amino acids. V lost 4 bases and J lost 4; bases outside the gene matches: 9. Germline V gene lookup returns CDR1 MGHRA and CDR2 YSYEKL. CDR3 bases: TGCGCCAGCAGCCCTTTGGGGACAGGGGAAGCCTATGGCTACACCTTC. It codes for CASSPLGTGEAYGYTF.

The V gene is TRBV3-1 (or the pseudogene TRBV3-2), the J gene TRBJ2-5, with 13 bases lining up with TRBD2. The CDR3 runs 17 residues. V shed 1 base, J shed 4 bases, and the junction held 6 bases outside the gene matches. Germline assignment: CDR1 LGHDT and CDR2 YNNKEL (reference sequence). CDR3 region: CASSQGLLAGGVETQYF. In nucleotides, the CDR3 is TGTGCCAGCAGCCAAGGTCTACTAGCGGGAGGGGTAGAGACCCAGTACTTC.

The J gene is TRBJ1-2, the V gene TRBV6-5; possible D gene TRBD1, 5 bases. The germline V gene encodes CDR1 MNHEY and CDR2 SVGAGI. CDR3 length equals 15 residues. Trimming stripped 7 bases from V and 0 bases from J, with 15 bases between. The CDR3 nucleotides are TGTGCCAGCACCAAGGGGCTCTTATCTAACTATGGCTACACCTTC. Its translation: CASTKGLLSNYGYTF.

The gene calls are TRBV10-2 and TRBJ2-2; 9 nucleotides align to TRBD2. Germline lookup yields CDR1 WSHSY and CDR2 SAAADI. The V and J ends lost 4 bases and 5 bases, in that order; junction bases with no gene match: 2. The CDR3 contains 14 residues. This chain's CDR3 is CASSVSGGTGELFF. The CDR3, as DNA: TGCGCCAGCAGTGTTAGCGGGGGAACCGGGGAGCTGTTTTTT.

V gene TRBV3-1 (or the pseudogene TRBV3-2) combines with J gene TRBJ1-6; 7 bases are shared with TRBD1. After removal of 1 base from V and 10 bases from J, the junction contained 7 bases not matched to a gene. Germline assignment: CDR1 LGHDT and CDR2 YNNKEL (reference sequence). The CDR3 has 15 residues. The CDR3 coding sequence is TGTGCCAGCAGCCAAGTTAGGACAGGAGCATCACCCCTCCACTTT. Translating it yields CASSQVRTGASPLHF.

This clone was seen only a few times. The chain combines TRBV4-1 with TRBJ2-7; perhaps TRBD1 as D (6 bases). Trimming shortened V by 1 base and J by 0 bases, and 7 bases separated the two germline ends. The CDR3 length is 14 residues. Germline V CDR1 and CDR2: MGHRA, YSYEKL. The chain's CDR3 is CASSQGDISYEQYF. Here the CDR3 DNA reads TGCGCCAGCAGCCAAGGGGACATCTCCTACGAGCAGTACTTC.